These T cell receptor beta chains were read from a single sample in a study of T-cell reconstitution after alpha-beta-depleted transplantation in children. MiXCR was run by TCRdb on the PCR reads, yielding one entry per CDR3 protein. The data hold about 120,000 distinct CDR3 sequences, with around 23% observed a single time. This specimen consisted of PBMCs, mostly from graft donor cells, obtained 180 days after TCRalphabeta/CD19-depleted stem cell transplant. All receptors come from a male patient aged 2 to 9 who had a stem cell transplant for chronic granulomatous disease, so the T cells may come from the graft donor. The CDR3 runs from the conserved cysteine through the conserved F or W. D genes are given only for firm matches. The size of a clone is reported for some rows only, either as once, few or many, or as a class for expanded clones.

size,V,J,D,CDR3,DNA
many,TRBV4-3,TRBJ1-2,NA,CASSQGPEGRYYGYTF,TGCGCCAGCAGCCAAGGCCCGGAGGGGAGGTACTATGGCTACACCTTC
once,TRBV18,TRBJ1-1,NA,CASSPSTHLPNTEAFF,TGTGCCAGCTCACCAAGTACCCATCTACCAAACACTGAAGCTTTCTTT
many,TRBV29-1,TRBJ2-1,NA,CSVSQGGQFF,TGCAGCGTTTCACAGGGAGGGCAGTTCTTC
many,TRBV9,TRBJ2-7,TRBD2,CARGTSGSRSMCEQYF,TGTGCCAGGGGGACTAGCGGGAGCAGGTCGATGTGTGAGCAGTACTTC
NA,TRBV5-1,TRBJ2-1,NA,CASSSNISSYNEQFF,TGCGCCAGCAGCTCAAACATAAGCTCCTACAATGAGCAGTTCTTC
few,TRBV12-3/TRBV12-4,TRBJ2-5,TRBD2,CASSAGLAFLETQYF,TGTGCCAGCAGCGCAGGACTAGCGTTCTTAGAGACCCAGTACTTC
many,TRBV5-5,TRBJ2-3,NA,CASTATPTDTQYF,TGTGCCAGCACGGCCACTCCCACAGATACGCAGTATTTT
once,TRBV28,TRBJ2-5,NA,CASRKQGSGGQETQYF,TGTGCCAGCAGAAAACAGGGGAGCGGGGGACAAGAGACCCAGTACTTC
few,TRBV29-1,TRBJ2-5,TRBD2,CSVVAGGQETQYF,TGCAGCGTTGTGGCGGGAGGCCAAGAGACCCAGTACTTC
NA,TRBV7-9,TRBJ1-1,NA,CASSPRTAMNTEAFF,TGTGCCAGCAGCCCCCGGACGGCGATGAACACTGAAGCTTTCTTT
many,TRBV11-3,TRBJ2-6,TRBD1,CASSSKGTGVSGANVLTF,TGTGCCAGCAGCTCCAAAGGGACAGGCGTATCTGGGGCCAACGTCCTGACTTTC
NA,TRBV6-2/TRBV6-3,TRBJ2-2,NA,CASSYWLNTGELFF,TGTGCCAGCAGTTACTGGTTGAACACCGGGGAGCTGTTTTTT
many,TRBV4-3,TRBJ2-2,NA,CASSQEGGELFF,TGCGCCAGCAGCCAGGAAGGAGGGGAGCTGTTTTTT
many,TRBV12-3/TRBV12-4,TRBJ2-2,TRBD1,CASSLEMGQGNTGELFF,TGTGCCAGCAGTTTAGAGATGGGACAGGGAAACACCGGGGAGCTGTTTTTT
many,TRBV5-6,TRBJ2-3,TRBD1,CASSIPTGGTSTDTQYF,TGTGCCAGCAGCATACCGACAGGGGGAACTAGCACAGATACGCAGTATTTT
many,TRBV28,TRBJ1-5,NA,CASSREGQPQHF,TGTGCCAGCAGTCGGGAGGGTCAGCCCCAGCATTTT
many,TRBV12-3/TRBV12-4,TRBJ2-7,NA,CASSLAVVQQYF,TGTGCCAGCAGTTTGGCAGTAGTTCAGCAGTACTTC
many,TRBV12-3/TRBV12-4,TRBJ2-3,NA,CASSKGAGMTDTQYF,TGTGCCAGCAGTAAGGGGGCGGGGATGACAGATACGCAGTATTTT
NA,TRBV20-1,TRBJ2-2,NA,CSAMDRNTGELFF,TGCAGTGCTATGGACCGGAACACCGGGGAGCTGTTTTTT
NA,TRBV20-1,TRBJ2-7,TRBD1,CSAQTGTGRDEQYF,TGCAGTGCACAGACAGGGACAGGACGCGACGAGCAGTACTTC
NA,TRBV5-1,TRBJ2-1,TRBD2,CASSPGTSALRHEQFF,TGCGCCAGCAGCCCGGGGACTAGCGCTCTCCGCCATGAGCAGTTCTTC
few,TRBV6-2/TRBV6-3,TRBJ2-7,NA,CASSYWRSSYEQYF,TGTGCCAGCAGTTATTGGCGGAGCTCCTACGAGCAGTACTTC
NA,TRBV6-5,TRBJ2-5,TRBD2,CASSYSTSKKGTQYF,TGTGCCAGCAGTTACTCGACTAGCAAAAAAGGGACCCAGTACTTC
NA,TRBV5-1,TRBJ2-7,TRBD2,CASSFGGRAAEQYF,TGCGCCAGCAGCTTCGGTGGGAGGGCTGCAGAGCAGTACTTC
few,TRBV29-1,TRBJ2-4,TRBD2,CSFHRLAGGKSKNIQYF,TGCAGCTTTCACCGACTAGCGGGAGGGAAATCCAAAAACATTCAGTACTTC
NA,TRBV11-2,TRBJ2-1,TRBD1,CASSLEGTGKGYYNEQFF,TGTGCCAGCAGCTTAGAGGGGACAGGGAAGGGTTACTACAATGAGCAGTTCTTC
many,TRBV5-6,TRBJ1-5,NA,CASSSDGNNQPQHF,TGTGCCAGCAGCTCAGACGGAAACAATCAGCCCCAGCATTTT
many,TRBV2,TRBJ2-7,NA,CASTGTTAGGQYF,TGTGCCAGTACCGGGACCACCGCGGGTGGGCAGTACTTC
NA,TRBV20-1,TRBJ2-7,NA,CSARNRGSYEQYF,TGCAGTGCTAGAAACCGGGGTTCCTACGAGCAGTACTTC
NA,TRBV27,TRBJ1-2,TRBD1,CASRGGTGANYGYTF,TGTGCCAGCAGGGGGGGGACAGGGGCTAACTATGGCTACACCTTC
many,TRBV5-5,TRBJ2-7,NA,CASSLEGHRSSYEQYF,TGTGCCAGCAGCTTGGAGGGACATAGGAGCTCCTACGAGCAGTACTTC
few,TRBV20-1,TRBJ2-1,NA,CSARGRSSYNEQFF,TGCAGTGCTAGAGGGCGGAGCTCCTACAATGAGCAGTTCTTC
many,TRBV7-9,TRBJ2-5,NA,CASSLGAYQETQYF,TGTGCCAGCAGCTTAGGGGCGTACCAAGAGACCCAGTACTTC
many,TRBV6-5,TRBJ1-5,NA,CASRTDLDSNQPQHF,TGTGCCAGCAGGACAGACTTAGATAGCAATCAGCCCCAGCATTTT
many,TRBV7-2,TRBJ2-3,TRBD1,CASSYRDRRTDTQYF,TGTGCCAGCAGCTACCGGGACAGGAGGACAGATACGCAGTATTTT
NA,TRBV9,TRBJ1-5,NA,CASSASESNQPQHF,TGTGCCAGCAGCGCATCGGAGTCCAATCAGCCCCAGCATTTT
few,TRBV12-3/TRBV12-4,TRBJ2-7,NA,CASSFGGTYEQYF,TGTGCCAGCAGTTTCGGAGGGACCTACGAGCAGTACTTC
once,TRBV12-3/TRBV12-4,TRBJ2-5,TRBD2,CASRKPLPGLAGGETQYF,TGTGCCAGCCGGAAGCCGCTCCCCGGACTAGCGGGAGGAGAGACCCAGTACTTC
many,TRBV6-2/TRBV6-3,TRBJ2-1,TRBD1,CASSSPDRPYNEQFF,TGTGCCAGCAGTTCGCCGGACAGGCCCTACAATGAGCAGTTCTTC
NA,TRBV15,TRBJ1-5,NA,CATSNPGLGNQPQHF,TGTGCCACCAGCAACCCGGGACTAGGCAATCAGCCCCAGCATTTT
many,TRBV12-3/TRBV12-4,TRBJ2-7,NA,CASPLFRVGLYEQYF,TGTGCCAGCCCCCTATTCCGGGTCGGCCTTTACGAGCAGTACTTC
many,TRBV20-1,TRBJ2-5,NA,CSARQVNQETQYF,TGCAGTGCCCGTCAGGTGAACCAAGAGACCCAGTACTTC
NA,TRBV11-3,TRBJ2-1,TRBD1,CASSYGQGASSYNEQFF,TGTGCCAGCAGCTATGGTCAGGGGGCCAGTTCCTACAATGAGCAGTTCTTC
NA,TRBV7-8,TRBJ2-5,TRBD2,CASSFLAGEAETQYF,TGTGCCAGCAGCTTCCTAGCGGGAGAAGCAGAGACCCAGTACTTC
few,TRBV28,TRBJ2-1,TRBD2,CASSSLGAGDNEQFF,TGTGCCAGCAGTTCTCTGGGAGCGGGAGACAATGAGCAGTTCTTC
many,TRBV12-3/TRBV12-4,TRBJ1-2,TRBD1,CASSPGQGRGGYTF,TGTGCCAGCAGCCCCGGACAGGGAAGGGGTGGCTACACCTTC
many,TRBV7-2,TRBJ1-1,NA,CASSLSLGSATEAFF,TGTGCCAGCAGCCTAAGCCTCGGGTCGGCCACTGAAGCTTTCTTT
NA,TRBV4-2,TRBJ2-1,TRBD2,CASSQDIAGGSHYNEQFF,TGTGCCAGCAGCCAAGATATAGCGGGGGGGTCACATTACAATGAGCAGTTCTTC
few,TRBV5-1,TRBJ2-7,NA,CASSGGQPYEQYF,TGCGCCAGCAGCGGCGGACAGCCCTACGAGCAGTACTTC
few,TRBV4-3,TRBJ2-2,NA,CASSQKLFLSGAHGELFF,TGCGCCAGCAGCCAAAAGTTATTTCTTTCGGGGGCCCACGGGGAGCTGTTTTTT
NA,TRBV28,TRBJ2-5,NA,CASSLRGLRDQETQYF,TGTGCCAGCAGTTTAAGGGGCCTTCGGGACCAAGAGACCCAGTACTTC
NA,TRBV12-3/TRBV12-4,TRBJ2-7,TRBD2,CASRREGLAGLYEQYF,TGTGCCAGCAGAAGAGAGGGACTAGCGGGACTTTACGAGCAGTACTTC
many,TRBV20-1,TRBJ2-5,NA,CSASAEQIQETQYF,TGCAGTGCTAGTGCGGAACAAATCCAAGAGACCCAGTACTTC
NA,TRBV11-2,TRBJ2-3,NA,CASSSVLTDTQYF,TGTGCCAGCTCCTCAGTTCTCACAGATACGCAGTATTTT